Listed below are T cell receptor beta chains from one sample, sequenced in a study of human T cells and chemical hapten exposure. A single record per CDR3 protein comes from TCRdb applying MiXCR to the RACE reads. The sample records some 110,000 distinct CDR3 sequences, about 12% being singletons. Here the sequenced sample was whole blood, taken in connection with sensitization to the hapten diphenylcyclopropenone (DPC). The receptors here all came from a woman aged 50 to 65 with alopecia areata. Some clones in this sample may be carry-over from other donors' samples. Both conserved end residues are part of each CDR3. The D gene is left open where the match is weak. Expanded clones are given a class, and other clones once, few, many or no size at all.

cdr3_aa cdr3_nt j_call clone_size d_call v_call
CASSGLSSSTYNEQFF TGTGCCAGTAGTGGACTTAGCTCCTCGACCTACAATGAGCAGTTCTTC TRBJ2-1 few . TRBV19
CASSFRRGNSPLHF TGTGCCAGCAGCTTCCGCAGGGGCAACTCACCCCTCCACTTT TRBJ1-6 many . TRBV5-6
CASSDDRVPLPYEQYF TGTGCCAGCAGTGACGACAGGGTACCCCTCCCCTACGAGCAGTACTTC TRBJ2-7 many TRBD1 TRBV6-2/TRBV6-3
CASRPTSTDTQYF TGTGCCAGCAGGCCGACTAGCACAGATACGCAGTATTTT TRBJ2-3 . . TRBV12-3/TRBV12-4
CASSLDPPGQGENTIYF TGTGCCAGCAGCTTAGACCCCCCTGGGCAGGGAGAAAACACCATATATTTT TRBJ1-3 few . TRBV7-6
CASSPRWGGENYNEQFF TGTGCCAGCAGCCCCCGGTGGGGGGGGGAAAATTACAATGAGCAGTTCTTC TRBJ2-1 . TRBD2 TRBV3-1
CAISEDGFSYEQYF TGTGCCATCAGTGAGGACGGGTTCTCCTACGAGCAGTACTTC TRBJ2-7 many . TRBV10-3
CASSLRGGRTGNTIYF TGTGCCAGCAGCCTCCGAGGGGGCCGGACTGGAAACACCATATATTTT TRBJ1-3 . TRBD1 TRBV7-8
CASSLPPLLEGSDTQYF TGTGCCAGCAGCTTGCCCCCCCTGCTAGAAGGGTCAGATACGCAGTATTTT TRBJ2-3 many . TRBV5-4
CSVEGGGETQYF TGCAGCGTTGAAGGAGGAGGCGAGACCCAGTACTTC TRBJ2-5 few . TRBV29-1
CASSLDPSSNSPLHF TGTGCCAGCAGCTTGGATCCCAGTTCCAATTCACCCCTCCACTTT TRBJ1-6 few . TRBV5-6
CASTRDRGRTGELFF TGTGCCAGCACCCGGGACAGGGGGCGCACCGGGGAGCTGTTTTTT TRBJ2-2 . TRBD1 TRBV6-5
CASSQGPADRGNYEQYF TGCGCCAGCAGCCAGGGCCCCGCTGACAGGGGGAACTACGAGCAGTACTTC TRBJ2-7 . TRBD1 TRBV4-1
CASSTGGASGNTIYF TGCGCCAGCAGCACCGGAGGGGCCTCTGGAAACACCATATATTTT TRBJ1-3 few . TRBV5-1
CSATENTEAFF TGCAGCGCGACTGAGAACACTGAAGCTTTCTTT TRBJ1-1 few . TRBV29-1
CASSLRAHEQYF TGTGCCAGCAGTTTGAGGGCACACGAGCAGTACTTC TRBJ2-7 few . TRBV28
CASSPGDIYEQYF TGTGCCAGCAGCCCGGGGGACATTTACGAGCAGTACTTC TRBJ2-7 . . TRBV4-2
CASRNPTRGTDTQYF TGTGCCAGCAGGAACCCGACTAGAGGAACAGATACGCAGTATTTT TRBJ2-3 few . TRBV7-2
CASSLEAYRTGEQYF TGTGCCAGCAGCTTAGAGGCCTACAGAACGGGCGAGCAGTACTTC TRBJ2-7 . . TRBV11-2
CASSLEDGRSTNIQYF TGTGCCAGCAGTTTAGAAGACGGGAGATCGACAAACATTCAGTACTTC TRBJ2-4 few . TRBV12-3/TRBV12-4
CASSPRIPPGKNIQYF TGTGCCAGCAGTCCGCGGATCCCCCCGGGCAAAAACATTCAGTACTTC TRBJ2-4 many . TRBV6-2/TRBV6-3
CASSLYPGLAVNIQYF TGTGCCAGCAGCTTATACCCGGGACTAGCGGTAAACATTCAGTACTTC TRBJ2-4 few TRBD2 TRBV7-8
CSAREASGRGEQYF TGCAGTGCTAGAGAGGCTAGCGGGAGAGGAGAGCAGTACTTC TRBJ2-7 many TRBD2 TRBV20-1
CASSKTWRTGANVLTF TGTGCCAGCAGCAAAACATGGAGAACTGGGGCCAACGTCCTGACTTTC TRBJ2-6 . . TRBV6-2/TRBV6-3
CASSYQGLAGGPGANVLTF TGTGCCAGCAGCTACCAAGGACTAGCGGGGGGGCCCGGGGCCAACGTCCTGACTTTC TRBJ2-6 . TRBD2 TRBV2
CASSPRGQGNEQFF TGCGCCAGCAGCCCGAGAGGACAGGGGAATGAGCAGTTCTTC TRBJ2-1 few TRBD1 TRBV5-1
CASRVSLGTIYF TGTGCCAGCCGCGTCAGCCTTGGCACCATATATTTT TRBJ1-3 . . TRBV6-5
CASTGMRDTQYF TGTGCCAGCACGGGGATGAGAGATACGCAGTATTTT TRBJ2-3 . . TRBV28
CASSSPSGGHEQYF TGTGCCAGCAGTTCCCCCTCCGGGGGGCACGAGCAGTACTTC TRBJ2-7 . . TRBV28
CASSVQGIYGYTF TGTGCCAGCAGTGTACAGGGGATCTATGGCTACACCTTC TRBJ1-2 . TRBD1 TRBV28
CASSKSQSWAGGADTQYF . TRBJ2-3 few . TRBV21-1
CASKLSYNSPLHF TGTGCCAGCAAACTCTCCTATAATTCACCCCTCCACTTT TRBJ1-6 . . TRBV28
CASSDPGLGSYEQYF TGCGCCAGCAGTGACCCCGGCCTAGGCTCCTACGAGCAGTACTTC TRBJ2-7 many . TRBV10-2
CSTQGHRNTEAFF TGCAGCACCCAGGGACACCGGAACACTGAAGCTTTCTTT TRBJ1-1 . . TRBV29-1
CASRGGAFEQYF TGTGCCAGCAGGGGGGGGGCCTTTGAGCAGTATTTT TRBJ2-3 few . TRBV3-1
CASRKTDSYGYTF TGTGCCAGCAGGAAGACCGACAGCTATGGCTACACCTTC TRBJ1-2 many . TRBV28
CASTTRLAEDTQYF TGTGCCAGCACCACCCGCCTGGCAGAAGATACGCAGTATTTT TRBJ2-3 . . TRBV6-5
CASSLGVGAFF TGTGCCAGCAGCTTAGGGGTCGGGGCTTTCTTT TRBJ1-1 . . TRBV7-2
CASSRGTATMNTEAFF TGTGCCAGCAGCCGAGGGACAGCAACTATGAACACTGAAGCTTTCTTT TRBJ1-1 few TRBD1 TRBV3-1
CASSHGLNTESGANVLTF TGTGCCAGCAGCCACGGACTAAACACAGAATCTGGGGCCAACGTCCTGACTTTC TRBJ2-6 . . TRBV11-2
CASSSSPSGGDTQYF TGTGCCAGCAGCTCGTCCCCCAGCGGGGGAGATACGCAGTATTTT TRBJ2-3 many TRBD2 TRBV7-6
CASSLLGSRELFF TGTGCCAGCAGTTTACTGGGTAGCCGGGAGCTGTTTTTT TRBJ2-2 few . TRBV27
CASSPATADTQYF TGTGCCAGCTCGCCCGCCACGGCGGATACGCAGTATTTT TRBJ2-3 few . TRBV18
CASSHSGTQYF TGTGCCAGCAGCCATAGTGGGACCCAGTACTTC TRBJ2-5 few . TRBV14
CARQGTSSGANVLTF TGTGCCAGACAGGGCACGAGCTCTGGGGCCAACGTCCTGACTTTC TRBJ2-6 few . TRBV2
CASKLQEVYNEQFF TGTGCCAGCAAACTACAAGAGGTTTACAATGAGCAGTTCTTC TRBJ2-1 few . TRBV27
CSVDGTGPTGELFF TGCAGCGTGGATGGGACAGGTCCCACCGGGGAGCTGTTTTTT TRBJ2-2 few TRBD1 TRBV29-1
CASRRQGALNEQFF TGTGCCAGCAGAAGACAGGGGGCATTGAATGAGCAGTTCTTC TRBJ2-1 . TRBD1 TRBV2
CASMKRRTLNYGYTF TGTGCCAGCATGAAGAGGCGGACACTAAACTATGGCTACACCTTC TRBJ1-2 many . TRBV5-6
CSVGTGDNYGYTF TGCAGCGTTGGCACAGGAGATAACTATGGCTACACCTTC TRBJ1-2 . . TRBV29-1